This T cell receptor beta chain was captured by sequencing in a study of blood T cells in healthy people across ages (dated by TCRdb to the mid-2010s). Context from the whole study: In model experiments, template switching captured about one uniquely barcoded TCR beta cDNA molecule for every two T cells. Using deep sequencing normalized with unique cDNA molecular identifiers, the study measured how TCR beta repertoire diversity changes with age. Donors were grouped into four age groups: young (average about 15 years), middle-aged (under 40), aged (roughly 62) and long-lived (just over 80). Donors of different ages were randomly distributed across sequencing lanes to avoid experimental bias. Using the same blood draw, the study looked at two additional independent replicas of 1 million unique cDNA reads for two donors, one aged 18 to 29 and the other aged 80 or older.

The library was made by 5' RACE. Instrument on record: Illumina HiSeq 2500. A second roughly 7 to 11 cycle PCR used a sample-barcoded 5' primer and a J-beta primer mix. Each TCR beta cDNA molecule received a unique molecular identifier from a template-switch 5' adaptor carrying 12 random nucleotides. Each sample yielded at least 3 million CDR3-containing paired-end reads. All of the RNA was converted into first-strand cDNA using the Mint cDNA synthesis kit, with a TRBC-specific oligonucleotide serving as the primer. Following uracil-DNA glycosylase treatment, all cDNA underwent a first 18-cycle PCR with the universal primers M1SS and BC2_uni_R. As for how the authors treated the data: Each sample was normalized by randomly selecting 1 million high-quality reads, each carrying a distinct molecular identifier. Reads with shared molecular identifiers were discarded instead of being binned into consensus sequences. MiTCR, run with a Q25 quality threshold and the strictest error-elimination algorithm, handled CDR3 identification, clonotype clustering and error correction. A nonparametric unseen species model using Euler transformation provided a lower-bound estimate of total TCR beta diversity. The public reads were quality trimmed at Q25 with fastp and then assembled into clones with MiXCR by TCRdb, keeping productive beta chains. Rows merge per CDR3 protein into single entries with the most common DNA and genes. For this entry, the V and J calls and clone size follow TCRdb and not the study's own pipeline. The sample table holds 950,000 to 1,200,000 distinct CDR3 sequences, of which roughly two fifths were seen once. The top ten constitute 10% to 15% of the sample.

Broad study findings and their caveats: Donor CMV infection status was unknown, potentially confounding age-related changes in expanded clonotypes. Estimates of total diversity based on one million sequenced T cells were considered lower bounds and underestimates. A strong correlation was found between observed TCR beta diversity and the percentage of naive T cells measured by flow cytometry. Bulk unsorted PBMC profiling prevented conclusive comparison of naive and antigen-experienced compartments. Compared with the aged group, more naive CD4+ T cells, fewer expanded clones and increased TCR diversity were shown by the long-lived group, suggesting age selection. As age increased, observed TCR beta diversity per million T cells dropped in a roughly linear way, and a significant reduction was already evident by age 40.

Compared with germline, V lacks 6 bases and J lacks 4 bases; bases without a gene match: 3. The CDR3 measures 13 amino acids from cysteine to phenylalanine. CDR3 DNA is the only sequence kept; it has 39 bases, read in frame from the first base. Donors were 40 or so systemically healthy Caucasian individuals from Russia aged roughly 6 to 95 years. Each donor gave ten milliliters of peripheral blood, drawn into EDTA-treated Vacutainer tubes. Ficoll-Paque density-gradient centrifugation was used to isolate PBMCs, with at least 6.5 million obtained per sample. Total RNA, at least 5 micrograms per sample, was extracted from PBMCs with Trizol reagent. The percentages of naive CD45RAhigh/CD27high T cells were determined by flow cytometry on a PBMC aliquot from every donor. This clonotype was counted a few times. No cognate antigen has been identified for it. The input lacks base qualities; no much larger clone sits a single base away.

The sample consisted of blood. The source is a man in his late teens or twenties in good health. Recombination linked TRBV12-3 or TRBV12-4 to TRBJ1-2; 9 middle bases align to TRBD1. The bases read TGTGCCAGCAGGGGGACAGGGATCTATGGCTACACCTTC. This is translated as CASRGTGIYGYTF.